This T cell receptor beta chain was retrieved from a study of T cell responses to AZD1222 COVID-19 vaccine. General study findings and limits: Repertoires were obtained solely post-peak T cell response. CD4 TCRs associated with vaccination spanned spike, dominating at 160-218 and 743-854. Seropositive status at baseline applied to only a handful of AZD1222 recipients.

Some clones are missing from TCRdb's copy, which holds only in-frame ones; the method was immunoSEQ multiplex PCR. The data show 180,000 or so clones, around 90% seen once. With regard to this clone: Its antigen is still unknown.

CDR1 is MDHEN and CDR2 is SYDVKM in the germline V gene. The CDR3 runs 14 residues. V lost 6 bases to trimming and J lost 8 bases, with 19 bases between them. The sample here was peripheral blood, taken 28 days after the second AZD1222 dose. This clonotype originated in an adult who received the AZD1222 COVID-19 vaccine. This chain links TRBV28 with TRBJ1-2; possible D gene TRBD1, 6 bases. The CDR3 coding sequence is TGTGCCAGCAGGTCACAGGGACCCCCTTACGGCTACACCTTC. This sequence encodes CASRSQGPPYGYTF.